What follows are 14 T cell receptor beta chains derived from one specimen sequenced in a study of T cell responses to AZD1222 COVID-19 vaccine. Assay used: immunoSEQ multiplex PCR; TCRdb lists only in-frame clones, some missing. The table lists 110,000 to 150,000 clones, about nine tenths of them singletons. The sequences come from peripheral blood, collected on day 0 of AZD1222 vaccination. Receptors originate from an adult in good health.

V and J are TRBV7-7 and TRBJ2-1; D is possibly TRBD2 (5 bases). The CDR3 extends over 16 amino acids. The germline CDR1 and CDR2 sequences are SSHAT and FNYEAQ (reference sequence). Trimming cost V 5 bases and J 1 base, with 15 bases left between them. The CDR3 DNA sequence: TGTGCCAGCAGCCCCAGGTTGCCGGGGTCCTACAATGAGCAGTTCTTC. It codes for CASSPRLPGSYNEQFF. Based on the CDR3 plus reference TRBV7-7 and TRBJ2-1, the full variable domain is GAGVSQSPRYKVTKRGQDVTLRCDPISSHATLYWYQQALGQGPEFLTYFNYEAQPDKSGLPSDRFSAERPEGSISTLTIQRTEQRDSAMYRCASSPRLPGSYNEQFFGPGTRLTVL.

To note about this clone: The identical CDR3 is also encoded by other nucleotide sequences in the sample. This sequence joins TRBV18 and TRBJ2-7; TRBD2 agrees at 11 bases. The germline CDR1 and CDR2 sequences are KGHSH and LQKENI. This CDR3 is built from 14 residues. V dropped 5 bases and J dropped 3; count of bases not matched to a gene: 3. The CDR3 sequence: CASSSGTSGYEQYF. The CDR3 DNA sequence: TGTGCCAGCTCATCCGGGACTAGCGGCTACGAGCAGTACTTC.

V usage is TRBV6-1 and J usage is TRBJ1-5; D possibly corresponds to TRBD1 (6 bases). Trimming removed 2 bases at V and 6 bases at J, with 11 bases between. The CDR3 is made up of 14 amino acids. Germline V gives CDR1 MNHNS, CDR2 SASEGT. CDR3 in amino acids: CASSERGGPQPQHF. The DNA for the CDR3 is TGTGCCAGCAGTGAACGGGGGGGCCCTCAGCCCCAGCATTTT.

The chain recombines TRBV7-2 with TRBJ1-5; no clear D gene. Looked up from germline, CDR1 is SGHTA and CDR2 is FQGNSA. The V gene lost 0 bases and the J gene lost 2 bases, with 11 bases spanning the gap. The CDR3 is 16 residues long. The CDR3 loop is CASSLARASGNQPQHF. The CDR3 nucleotides are TGTGCCAGCAGCTTAGCGAGAGCTAGCGGCAATCAGCCCCAGCATTTT. The whole variable domain, remainder taken from reference TRBV7-2 and TRBJ1-5, is GAGVSQSPSNKVTEKGKDVELRCDPISGHTALYWYRQSLGQGLEFLIYFQGNSAPDKSGLPSDRFSAERTGGSVSTLTIQRTQQEDSAVYLCASSLARASGNQPQHFGDGTRLSIL.

The chain is built from TRBV5-1 and TRBJ2-1, with 7 bases that match TRBD2. The CDR3 runs 15 residues. The V and J ends lost 10 bases and 0 bases, in that order; junction bases with no gene match: 10. CDR1 SGHRS and CDR2 YFSETQ come from the germline V gene. DNA of the CDR3: TGCGCCCAGAGGGCGGGGGTTCGCTCCTACAATGAGCAGTTCTTC. Translation gives CAQRAGVRSYNEQFF.

The chain carries TRBV6-5 and TRBJ1-1; 7 bases align to TRBD1. Germline-derived CDR1 and CDR2 are MNHEY and SVGAGI. The CDR3 runs to 12 residues. V gave up 7 bases and J gave up 7 bases; unmatched junction bases: 6. CDR3 sequence (DNA): TGTGCCAGCATCCCGCGGGACAGTGAAGCTTTCTTT. Translation: CASIPRDSEAFF.

The chain has TRBV4-1 and TRBJ1-3, with 7 bases identical to TRBD1. The J segment lost 4 bases and the V segment lost 4 bases, leaving 13 bases of the junction unmatched. The CDR3 extends over 17 amino acids. The germline CDR1 and CDR2 sequences are MGHRA and YSYEKL. The CDR3 DNA is TGCGCCAGCAGCCCCCAAATGTTCTTGACAGGGGGAAACACCATATATTTT. Its translation: CASSPQMFLTGGNTIYF.

The gene calls are TRBV4-2 and TRBJ2-7, with 10 bases aligning to TRBD2. This CDR3 spans 17 amino acids. The J segment lost 0 bases and the V segment lost 1 base, leaving 6 bases of the junction unmatched. Germline CDR1 LGHNA, CDR2 YNFKEQ. The CDR3: CASSQALAGVSSYEQYF. The CDR3 coding sequence is TGTGCCAGCAGCCAAGCTCTAGCGGGAGTTAGCTCCTACGAGCAGTACTTC.

In this sample, this clone turned up once. The chain uses TRBV3-1 (or the pseudogene TRBV3-2) and TRBJ2-3; D is unresolved. The CDR3 totals 15 residues. CDR1 LGHDT and CDR2 YNNKEL come from the germline V gene (reference sequence). Trimming cost V 2 bases and J 0 bases, with 9 bases left between them. Here the CDR3 DNA reads TGTGCCAGCAGCCAACAGGCGACTAGCACAGATACGCAGTATTTT. Its protein product is CASSQQATSTDTQYF.

This rearrangement joins TRBV19 to TRBJ1-6; TRBD1 matches 11 bases. The V and J ends lost 9 bases and 8 bases, in that order; junction bases with no gene match: 6. From germline, CDR1 is LNHDA and CDR2 SQIVND (reference sequence). CDR3 size: 14 residues. The DNA of the CDR3 is TGTGCCAGCGGACAGGGGGCACGGGATTCACCCCTCCACTTT. Translated: CASGQGARDSPLHF.

By proportion, this clone is medium-sized. The rearrangement joins TRBV10-1 to TRBJ1-6; 8 bases are a match to TRBD1. CDR1 is WNHNN, CDR2 SYGVQD, per germline (reference sequence). The length of the CDR3 is 18 residues. Trimming at V came to 10 bases and at J to 5 bases, leaving 19 bases not matched to a gene. This CDR3 is CAMVPALTGGSNNSPLHF. CDR3 bases: TGCGCCATGGTACCCGCTTTAACAGGGGGTAGTAATAATTCACCCCTCCACTTT.

This clone ranks as medium-sized. The chain couples TRBV7-9 to TRBJ1-2; D is unclear. This CDR3 has 15 amino acids. CDR1 and CDR2 (germline): SEHNR, FQNEAQ (reference sequence). The V gene lost 1 base and the J gene lost 2 bases, with 11 bases spanning the gap. Written as DNA, the CDR3 is TGTGCCAGCAGCTTAGGGGATGAAACCAACTATGGCTACACCTTC. Protein sequence: CASSLGDETNYGYTF. The full variable domain, in which reference TRBV7-9 and TRBJ1-2 provide the parts outside the CDR3, is DTGVSQNPRHKITKRGQNVTFRCDPISEHNRLYWYRQTLGQGPEFLTYFQNEAQLEKSRLLSDRFSAERPKGSFSTLEIQRTEQGDSAMYLCASSLGDETNYGYTFGSGTRLTVV.

The V call is TRBV27, the J call TRBJ1-2; TRBD1 is a possible D gene (6 bases). This CDR3 region has 14 residues. Trimming shortened V by 2 bases and J by 8 bases, and 15 bases separated the two germline ends. Germline V gene lookup returns CDR1 MNHEY and CDR2 SMNVEV (reference sequence). The CDR3 is CASSLRGGTFGYTF. The DNA for the CDR3 is TGTGCCAGCAGTTTAAGAGGGGGGACCTTCGGCTACACCTTC.

As DNA, the CDR3 is TGTGCCTGGAGTGCTGGACTAGCGGGAGTGAATGAGCAGTTCTTC. As protein: CAWSAGLAGVNEQFF. The chain joins TRBV30 to TRBJ2-1; 13 bases are shared with TRBD2. V shed 1 base and J 7 bases; nucleotides not matched to a gene: 4. In germline, CDR1 is GTSNPN, CDR2 SVGIG (reference sequence). The CDR3 spans 15 residues.